The sequence of this TCR beta chain was determined in a study of T-cell memory formation after mild COVID-19 (dated by TCRdb to 2020 to 2023). Regarding the study in general: Most TCR sequence clusters were specific to one of the two donors. Two young, previously healthy adult volunteers made up the cohort, one male and one female. Longitudinal TCRalpha and TCRbeta repertoire sequencing tracked T-cell clones expanding and contracting after mild COVID-19 in a couple of donors.

The CDR3 measures 18 amino acids from cysteine to phenylalanine. This entry keeps only the CDR3 DNA: 54 bases, framed from base 1. The junction shows trimming of 0 bases on V and 0 bases on J, and the gene matches do not reach 12 bases of it. Taken from the germline V gene (reference sequence), the CDR1 and CDR2 loops are DFQATT and SNEGSKA. PBMCs were isolated by Ficoll-Paque density gradient centrifugation. Instrument used: Illumina NovaSeq 6000. TCRalpha and TCRbeta cDNA libraries were constructed by 5'RACE with constant-segment primers, with sample barcodes and unique molecular identifiers being introduced. Trizol reagent was used to extract RNA from every sample. Library amplification was performed in two PCR steps, and a second sample barcode and Illumina TruSeq adapters were introduced in the second step. Sequencing of libraries was performed on an Illumina NovaSeq with 2 x 150 bp paired-end reads. The paper's processing steps were these. Reads were demultiplexed and collapsed into UMI-guided consensus sequences with migec v1.2.7. Using mixcr v2.1.11, UMI consensuses were aligned to TRA and TRB V and J templates and then assembled into clonotypes. Expanded or contracted clonotypes were those called significant by both edgeR and NoisET, with noise models trained on biological replicates. For edgeR calls, a false discovery rate-adjusted p below 0.01 and a log2 fold-change threshold of 1 were applied. As an exploratory analysis of dynamics, max-normalized trajectories of the 1000 most abundant clonotypes were examined with PCA combined with hierarchical clustering. Separately sequenced CD4+ and CD8+ repertoires were used to assign a CD4 or CD8 phenotype to each responding clone. In TCRdb, the public reads were trimmed at Q25 with fastp and aligned with MiXCR, with productive beta chains retained. CDR3 protein sequences are deduplicated, and each keeps its most common genes and DNA. The authors' filters were not applied to this entry. Recorded for this sample are some 57,000 distinct CDR3 sequences; roughly an eighth of them occurred a single time. The top ten clones comprise 24% of the sample.

Of note for this clonotype: Its antigen is unknown. No qualities accompany the bases; no much larger clone lies one base away.

The paper as a whole reports these results and caveats: Clones contracting from day 15 to 85 had balanced CD4/CD8 phenotypes, while a second wave expanding from day 15 to 37 was biased towards CD4+. SARS-CoV-2 specificity of the second-wave clones peaking on day 37 was not confirmed. Contracting CD4+ clones were found mainly in CM and EM memory subsets, while CD8+ clones were enriched in EMRA. Some responding clones were detected in pre-infection memory, which suggested that pre-existing cross-reactive memory T cells had joined the SARS-CoV-2 response. Only two mild cases were covered by the study, and larger cohorts that include severe cases with pre-infection samples were considered necessary.

The V and J genes are TRBV20-1 and TRBJ2-7, and 9 junction bases match TRBD2. The TCR comes from a man in his late teens or twenties who had mild COVID-19 (a few samples of this study predate the infection). The sample titles of this study are shuffled in the database, so cell type and time point are left out; the donor was told from shared clones. The sequenced material came from PBMCs or a T cell subset sorted from them (not recorded which). The CDR3 region: CSARDRRSGGLSSYEQYF. The DNA reads TGCAGTGCTAGAGATAGGCGTAGCGGGGGCCTTAGCTCCTACGAGCAGTACTTC.